This T cell receptor (beta chain) was documented in a study of blood T cell repertoires in COVID-19. The protocol was immunoSEQ multiplex PCR, while the TCRdb copy is restricted to in-frame clones and leaves out a portion. The data contain around 700,000 clones, about 87% of them singletons. The CDR3 totals 17 residues. V dropped 1 base and J dropped 4; count of bases not matched to a gene: 4. In germline, CDR1 is LGHDT, CDR2 YNNKEL (reference sequence). The V call is TRBV3-1 (or the pseudogene TRBV3-2), the J call TRBJ2-5; 15 positions match TRBD2. The receptor was isolated from a woman under 30 with acute or convalescent COVID-19. Sequenced material: peripheral blood. CDR3 in amino acids: CASSQGTSGGAGETQYF. The CDR3 nucleotides are TGTGCCAGCAGCCAAGGGACTAGCGGGGGGGCAGGAGAGACCCAGTACTTC.